This is a list of T cell receptor beta chains from one sample in a study of T cell responses to AZD1222 COVID-19 vaccine. Method: immunoSEQ multiplex PCR; TCRdb's copy keeps in-frame clones and lacks some. This sample carries 45,000 or so clones, about 90% of them seen once, and the ten largest clones take around 1.1%. The source material was peripheral blood, sampled 28 days after the second AZD1222 dose. The receptors stem from an adult who received the AZD1222 COVID-19 vaccine. The CDR3 runs from the conserved cysteine through the conserved F or W. The D gene is left open where the match is weak. Clone size, where shown, is once, few, many, or a class for clones that have expanded.

V gene	J gene	clone size	D gene	CDR3 DNA	CDR3 protein
TRBV29-1	TRBJ2-1	-	-	TGCAGCGCAGATACCCTAGCGAGCTCCTACAATGAGCAGTTCTTC	CSADTLASSYNEQFF
TRBV10-3	TRBJ2-7	-	-	TGTGCCATCAGTGTGGGCGGTTCCTACGAGCAGTACTTC	CAISVGGSYEQYF
TRBV7-9	TRBJ1-4	-	-	TGTGCCAGCAGTGTCGGCATCGCAACTAATGAAAAACTGTTTTTT	CASSVGIATNEKLFF
TRBV7-3	TRBJ1-1	-	TRBD1	TGTGCCAGCAGTTGGGACAGCCACACTGAAGCTTTCTTT	CASSWDSHTEAFF
TRBV14	TRBJ2-1	-	TRBD2	TGTGCCAGCAGGCGCGGGGGGCACTCCTACAATGAGCAGTTCTTC	CASRRGGHSYNEQFF
TRBV9	TRBJ1-6	-	-	TGTGCCAGCAGCGTAGTCGGGGGCAATTCACCCCTCCACTTT	CASSVVGGNSPLHF
TRBV10-3	TRBJ2-1	-	TRBD1	TGTGCCATCAGAGGGACAGGGCCCAATGAGCAGTTCTTC	CAIRGTGPNEQFF
TRBV3-1/TRBV3-2	TRBJ1-3	-	TRBD1	TGTGCCAGCAGCCGGTCAGGGGGCTCTGGAAACACCATATATTTT	CASSRSGGSGNTIYF
TRBV7-2	TRBJ2-7	-	TRBD2	TGTGCCAGCAGCTCGACTAGCGGGAGTTACGAGCAGTACTTC	CASSSTSGSYEQYF
TRBV4-3	TRBJ1-2	once	TRBD1	TGCGCCAGCAGCCAAGTGACAGGGGTTGGCTATGGCTACACCTTC	CASSQVTGVGYGYTF
TRBV9	TRBJ1-1	-	-	TGTGCCAGCAGCGGGGGGGGGCGGACTGAAGCTTTCTTT	CASSGGGRTEAFF
TRBV4-3	TRBJ1-2	-	TRBD1	TGCGCCAGCAGCCAGGGTAGGGACAGGGTCTATGGCTACACCTTC	CASSQGRDRVYGYTF
TRBV19	TRBJ2-2	once	TRBD1	TGTGCCAGTAAGGGGACAGGGATCTCCACCGGGGAGCTGTTTTTT	CASKGTGISTGELFF
TRBV11-2	TRBJ2-7	-	TRBD1	TGTGCCAGCAGCTTTGACAGGGGGCCGTACGAGCAGTACTTC	CASSFDRGPYEQYF
TRBV7-2	TRBJ1-4	-	-	TGTGCCAGCAGCTTAGGCGGGGCTGCTAATGAAAAACTGTTTTTT	CASSLGGAANEKLFF
TRBV6-1	TRBJ2-7	-	TRBD1	TGTGCCAGCAGTGAAGCGACAGGGAGCTCCTACGAGCAGTACTTC	CASSEATGSSYEQYF
TRBV4-1	TRBJ2-3	-	-	TGCGCCAGCAGCCAAGGGGCCCGGAGGGGCACAGATACGCAGTATTTT	CASSQGARRGTDTQYF
TRBV25-1	TRBJ2-2	-	TRBD2	TGTGCCAGCAGTGATCTAGCGGGCACCGGGGAGCTGTTTTTT	CASSDLAGTGELFF
TRBV5-1	TRBJ2-4	-	-	TGCGCCAGCAGCTTGGGTCAGGGGCGGAACATTCAGTACTTC	CASSLGQGRNIQYF
TRBV2	TRBJ1-3	once	-	TGTGCCAGCAGTGGTACCGGGAACACCATATATTTT	CASSGTGNTIYF
TRBV25-1	TRBJ2-4	-	-	TGTGCCAGCAGTGAATATCGGGGAACACTAGCCAAAAACATTCAGTACTTC	CASSEYRGTLAKNIQYF
TRBV27	TRBJ1-5	once	-	TGTGCCAGCAGTTTCAGTTCAGGGGATAGCAATCAGCCCCAGCATTTT	CASSFSSGDSNQPQHF
TRBV28	TRBJ1-5	-	TRBD1	TGTGCCAGCAGTTTCGGGACAGGGGACAATAGCAATCAGCCCCAGCATTTT	CASSFGTGDNSNQPQHF
TRBV2	TRBJ2-1	-	TRBD2	TGTGCCACGGGACTAGCGAAGTACAATGAGCAGTTCTTC	CATGLAKYNEQFF
TRBV28	TRBJ1-2	-	-	TGTGCCAGCAGCCCGACAGTTAACTATGGCTACACCTTC	CASSPTVNYGYTF
TRBV6-2/TRBV6-3	TRBJ2-1	-	-	TGTGCCAGCAGTCGAGGTTCGCTCTCGATCGATGAGCAGTTCTTC	CASSRGSLSIDEQFF
TRBV7-8	TRBJ2-2	-	-	TGTGCCAGCAGCCAAGGGACGACAAGAGGGACCGGGGAGCTGTTTTTT	CASSQGTTRGTGELFF
TRBV27	TRBJ1-1	once	TRBD1	TGTGCCAGTTGGAAGACAGGGGGTGCCATGAACACTGAAGCTTTCTTT	CASWKTGGAMNTEAFF
TRBV3-1/TRBV3-2	TRBJ2-7	-	-	TGTGCCAGCAGCCAAGCAGACCGCAGCCGGGAGCAGTACTTC	CASSQADRSREQYF
TRBV27	TRBJ1-1	-	-	TGTGCCAGCAGCAGAGTAGCGAACACTGAAGCTTTCTTT	CASSRVANTEAFF
TRBV7-8	TRBJ2-5	few	-	TGTGCCAGCAGCTTGGGGTCAGAGGGCGCGAACCCCCGGGAGACCCAGTACTTC	CASSLGSEGANPRETQYF
TRBV3-1/TRBV3-2	TRBJ2-5	-	-	TGTGCCAGCAGCCTACTTGGGGAGCAAGAGACCCAGTACTTC	CASSLLGEQETQYF
TRBV2	TRBJ2-3	-	TRBD1	TGTGCCAGCAGTGCTCAGGACAGGTGGGATAGCACAGATACGCAGTATTTT	CASSAQDRWDSTDTQYF
TRBV6-4	TRBJ2-2	-	TRBD1	TGTGCCAGCAGGGAACAGGGGTGTAAAATCTCGAACACCGGGGAGCTGTTTTTT	CASREQGCKISNTGELFF
TRBV7-2	TRBJ2-7	-	TRBD1	TGTGCCAGCAGCTTATTTGGGACAGGGCTCGAGCAGTACTTC	CASSLFGTGLEQYF
TRBV5-5	TRBJ1-1	-	-	TGTGCCAGCACCCTGGGCAGGGCATCTGAAGCTTTCTTT	CASTLGRASEAFF
TRBV7-2	TRBJ2-7	-	TRBD2	TGTGCCAGCAGCTTGTCGTGGACTAGCGGGGGCCTTAGTGAGCAGTACTTC	CASSLSWTSGGLSEQYF
TRBV4-1	TRBJ1-1	-	TRBD1	TGCGCCAGCAGCCGCCTTGGGACAGCCACTGAAGCTTTCTTT	CASSRLGTATEAFF
TRBV11-1	TRBJ2-1	-	TRBD1	TGTGCCAGCAGCAAAGACAGGGGGGCGTACAATGAGCAGTTCTTC	CASSKDRGAYNEQFF
TRBV29-1	TRBJ1-5	-	TRBD1	TGCATTGGGGGGATTTACAGGGGTTGCAATCAGCCCCAGCATTTT	CIGGIYRGCNQPQHF
TRBV9	TRBJ2-7	-	TRBD2	TGTGCCAGCAGCGTAGCACCTAGCGGGAGCTACGAGCAGTACTTC	CASSVAPSGSYEQYF
TRBV18	TRBJ1-2	-	TRBD1	TGTGCCAGCTCGGAGGGACAGGGGGACGATGGCTACACCTTC	CASSEGQGDDGYTF